The 22 T cell receptor beta chains in this list originate from one sample, sequenced in a study of spatial heterogeneity in lung cancer. Study-level points and caveats: Tumoral mutation counts were tracked by counts of expanded intratumoral alpha and beta TCRs.

MiXCR, run by TCRdb on the 5' RACE reads, gives a single entry per CDR3 protein. The sample yields roughly 10,000 distinct CDR3 sequences, 9% to 15% seen once. These receptors have no known antigen. Time point defined: sample taken at primary tumor resection. Sequenced material: lung tumor tissue, taken at surgery. The receptors come from a male donor with early-stage non-small cell lung cancer.

This clonotype was seen repeatedly, ten times or more. The genes are TRBV30 and TRBJ1-2; TRBD1 aligns across 7 bases. This CDR3 region has 12 residues. Germline-derived CDR1 and CDR2 are GTSNPN and SVGIG (reference sequence). The V segment lost 5 bases and the J segment 3 bases; nucleotides outside the gene matches: 3. The CDR3 sequence: CAWSGGDYGYTF. CDR3 coding DNA: TGTGCCTGGTCAGGGGGAGACTATGGCTACACCTTC.

V and J are TRBV25-1 and TRBJ1-6, with no clear D. This CDR3 has 18 amino acids. Germline CDR1 and CDR2: MGHDK and SYGVNS. The V end was cut by 2 bases, the J end by 5 bases, with 19 bases between. The DNA of the CDR3 is TGTGCCAGCAGTGAAAAGGGTATTGTGGAGAAGCATAATTCACCCCTCCACTTT. Translating it yields CASSEKGIVEKHNSPLHF.

This clonotype was seen a few times. J is TRBJ2-3 and V is TRBV6-5; 7 nucleotides line up with TRBD2. Losses at the gene ends were 5 bases for V and 6 bases for J; bases not matched to a gene: 11. The germline CDR1 and CDR2 sequences are MNHEY and SVGAGI. There are 15 residues in the CDR3. CDR3 DNA: TGTGCCAGCAGTCCAAGGCCGGGGGGAACGGATACGCAGTATTTT. Encoded protein: CASSPRPGGTDTQYF.

By sample fraction, this clonotype is medium-sized. The V and J genes are TRBV29-1 and TRBJ2-1, with D possibly TRBD1 on 7 matching bases. CDR3 length equals 12 residues. The germline V gene encodes CDR1 SQVTM and CDR2 ANQGSEA. Trimming removed 4 bases from V and 7 bases from J, with 11 bases in between. CDR3 residues: CSVAAGGNEQFF. Here the CDR3 DNA reads TGCAGCGTTGCCGCAGGGGGGAATGAGCAGTTCTTC.

This clonotype was observed many times. The V gene is TRBV24-1, the J gene TRBJ1-4; D is unresolved. Germline V gene sequence: CDR1 KGHDR, CDR2 SFDVKD. V was cut by 7 bases and J by 7 bases, with 9 bases left in between. This CDR3 has 12 residues. The CDR3 loop reads CATSQEGEKLFF. The CDR3 DNA sequence: TGTGCCACCAGCCAGGAGGGTGAAAAACTGTTTTTT.

Worth noting for this clonotype: A much larger clone sits a single nucleotide away, making a read error possible. V is TRBV4-2 and J is TRBJ1-2; D remains unclear. V dropped 7 bases and J dropped 3 bases, with 21 bases sitting between them. Germline V CDR1 and CDR2: LGHNA, YNFKEQ. The CDR3 sequence is 16 residues long. CDR3 DNA: TGTGCCAGCATCCCAAGATCAGTGGGTTCGGACTATGGCTACACCTTC. Encoded protein: CASIPRSVGSDYGYTF.

By proportion, this clonotype is medium-sized. The chain joins TRBV28 to TRBJ2-7; 10 positions agree with TRBD1. In germline, CDR1 is MDHEN, CDR2 SYDVKM. The junction had 8 bases not matched to a gene; V was cut back by 7 bases and J by 5 bases. The CDR3 extends over 14 amino acids. CDR3: CASIGGTGVHEQYF. DNA for the CDR3: TGTGCCAGCATTGGCGGGACAGGGGTCCACGAGCAGTACTTC.

This clonotype was recorded many times. The chain recombines TRBV12-3 or TRBV12-4 with TRBJ1-2, with a possible D match to TRBD1 (5 bases). This CDR3 spans 13 amino acids. V was clipped by 8 bases and J by 6 bases, with 16 bases between them. DNA of the CDR3: TGTGCCAGCGCGGGACTCGTTCCCGATGGCTACACCTTC. Residues: CASAGLVPDGYTF.

This clonotype was seen only once. The chain has TRBV20-1 and TRBJ2-7; maybe TRBD2 (6 bases). Per germline, CDR1 DFQATT and CDR2 SNEGSKA (reference sequence). V lost 4 bases and J lost 5, with 18 bases in between. CDR3 size: 14 residues. The CDR3 coding sequence is TGCAGTGCTAATGCCCGGGACTTAGGAAACGAGCAGTACTTC. Its protein product is CSANARDLGNEQYF.

This clonotype appeared many times. The chain is built from TRBV4-1 and TRBJ2-6; D is uncertain. In germline, CDR1 is MGHRA, CDR2 YSYEKL. The CDR3 covers 15 residues. V lost 7 bases to trimming and J lost 2 bases, with 12 bases between them. In DNA, the CDR3 is TGCGCCAGCACCCTTCCTGGGACTGGGGCCAACGTCCTGACTTTC. This codes for CASTLPGTGANVLTF.

The table lists this clonotype with many counts. The V and J genes are TRBV6-4 and TRBJ1-1; a weak D match, TRBD1 (6 bases). This CDR3 contains 14 residues. Trimming left V 6 bases short and J 1 base short, with 12 bases between. CDR1 MRHNA and CDR2 SNTAGT come from the germline V gene. The CDR3 loop reads CASSPGAANTEAFF. In DNA, the CDR3 is TGTGCCAGCAGCCCAGGGGCGGCGAACACTGAAGCTTTCTTT.

The chain employs TRBV18 and TRBJ1-3; no firm D call. The germline gives CDR1 KGHSH, CDR2 LQKENI. The V gene lost 0 bases and the J gene lost 0 bases, with 6 bases spanning the gap. The CDR3 is made up of 15 amino acids. CDR3 sequence (DNA): TGTGCCAGCTCACCACCAGGCAACTCTGGAAACACCATATATTTT. This encodes CASSPPGNSGNTIYF.

This clonotype was counted many times. The CDR3 DNA is TGTGCCATCAGTGAGTCACAGGCACAGGGAGCTTTCTTT. Its protein is CAISESQAQGAFF. The chain is built from TRBV10-3 and TRBJ1-1; perhaps TRBD1 as D (6 bases). Germline V lookup: CDR1 ENHRY, CDR2 SYGVKD. Trimming shortened V by 0 bases and J by 10 bases, and 12 bases separated the two germline ends. The CDR3 length is 13 residues.

This clonotype was recorded many times. This rearrangement joins TRBV2 to TRBJ1-5, with 11 bases aligning to TRBD1. The CDR3 contains 15 residues. The junction had 6 bases not matched to a gene; V was cut back by 6 bases and J by 5 bases. CDR1 and CDR2 (germline): SNHLY, FYNNEI. This chain's CDR3 is CASRDGTGGYQPQHF. CDR3 coding DNA: TGTGCCAGCAGGGACGGGACAGGGGGTTATCAGCCCCAGCATTTT.

This clonotype was counted at least ten times. This chain connects TRBV29-1 to TRBJ2-7; D possibly uses TRBD1 or TRBD2 (5 bases each). The CDR3 totals 13 residues. Germline assignment: CDR1 SQVTM and CDR2 ANQGSEA. V dropped 6 bases and J dropped 2 bases, with 14 bases sitting between them. DNA for the CDR3: TGCAGCGTGGGGGTGGTGGGACCCTACGAGCAGTACTTC. Its translation: CSVGVVGPYEQYF.

This clonotype is medium-sized in the sample. The chain has TRBV7-2 and TRBJ2-3; no definite D call. The germline V gene encodes CDR1 SGHTA and CDR2 FQGNSA. The V gene lost 4 bases and the J gene lost 9 bases, with 14 bases spanning the gap. This CDR3 region has 13 residues. CDR3 amino acids: CASSSPTIRTQYF. The CDR3 DNA reads TGTGCCAGCAGCTCGCCGACGATCAGAACGCAGTATTTT.

This clonotype came up many times. The chain combines TRBV19 with TRBJ2-3, with no clear D. The V end lost 1 base, the J end lost 3 bases, and 8 bases lay between the germline ends. Looked up from germline, CDR1 is LNHDA and CDR2 is SQIVND (reference sequence). The CDR3 sequence is 14 residues long. The CDR3 reads CASSIGLNTDTQYF. In DNA form, the CDR3 reads TGTGCCAGTAGTATAGGTTTAAATACAGATACGCAGTATTTT.

There are a few counts of this clonotype. The chain is built from TRBV5-6 and TRBJ1-1; 11 nucleotides align to TRBD1. The J segment lost 1 base and the V segment lost 4 bases, leaving 12 bases of the junction unmatched. The CDR3 sequence is 18 residues long. Germline CDR1 and CDR2: SGHDT and YYEEEE. The CDR3 region is CASSTGTGGPMGNTEAFF. The CDR3 DNA is TGTGCCAGCAGCACCGGGACAGGGGGACCAATGGGGAACACTGAAGCTTTCTTT.

This clonotype was found many times. The genes are TRBV28 and TRBJ2-5, with TRBD1 matching over 9 bases. V was pared by 6 bases and J by 5 bases, with 13 bases of the junction left unmatched. The germline CDR1 and CDR2 sequences are MDHEN and SYDVKM. There are 16 residues in the CDR3. The CDR3 reads CASSEGGDRDGETQYF. The CDR3, as DNA: TGTGCCAGCAGCGAAGGGGGGGACAGGGATGGCGAGACCCAGTACTTC.

This clonotype was observed at least ten times. This chain joins TRBV10-2 and TRBJ2-1, with a tentative D call TRBD2 (5 bases). CDR3 length equals 15 residues. Between the trimmed V and J ends, which lost 4 bases and 0 bases, there was a span of 10 bases. Germline CDR1 reads WSHSY; CDR2 reads SAAADI. The CDR3 region is CASSGSGSSYNEQFF. In nucleotides, the CDR3 is TGCGCCAGCAGTGGGAGCGGCAGCTCCTACAATGAGCAGTTCTTC.

This clonotype was seen repeatedly, ten times or more. The rearrangement uses TRBV24-1 and TRBJ2-2; the match to TRBD1 covers 9 bases. J gave up 1 base and V 3 bases, and 5 bases lay outside the gene matches. Germline V lookup: CDR1 KGHDR, CDR2 SFDVKD. The CDR3 totals 17 residues. The CDR3 here is CATSDHEGQGNTGELFF. CDR3 DNA sequence: TGTGCCACCAGTGATCATGAGGGACAGGGGAACACCGGGGAGCTGTTTTTT.

This clonotype was seen ten or more times. This chain joins TRBV5-1 and TRBJ2-3; TRBD2 aligns across 8 bases. The germline CDR1 and CDR2 sequences are SGHRS and YFSETQ. Losses at the gene ends were 4 bases for V and 0 bases for J; bases not matched to a gene: 4. There are 15 residues in the CDR3. CDR3 sequence reads: CASSPSSGSTDTQYF. CDR3 DNA: TGCGCCAGCAGCCCTTCTAGCGGGAGCACAGATACGCAGTATTTT. Using reference TRBV5-1 and TRBJ2-3 for the parts outside the CDR3, the full variable domain is KAGVTQTPRYLIKTRGQQVTLSCSPISGHRSVSWYQQTPGQGLQFLFEYFSETQRNKGNFPGRFSGRQFSNSRSEMNVSTLELGDSALYLCASSPSSGSTDTQYFGPGTRLTVL.